This T cell receptor (beta chain) was recovered during a study of blood T cell repertoires in COVID-19. Study context: The samples span acute and convalescent COVID-19 from the United States, Italy and Spain. PBMCs, B-cell-depleted T cells, or T cells provided the cDNA or gDNA that made up the material.

Authors' processing steps: By means of reference gene primer amplification, nucleated cell counts were estimated. The table came from immunoSEQ multiplex PCR; TCRdb's copy has only in-frame clones and leaves some out. The V and J calls and clone size were taken over from that table, and D and trimming were inferred from the DNA. The table lists about 410,000 clones, roughly 85% of them singletons. Turning to this clone: At one end the junction does not follow the germline gene, possibly because of a read error.

The receptor was derived from a woman in her twenties or thirties with active or convalescent COVID-19. The specimen was peripheral blood.

CDR3 sequence reads: CSVEDSSASRGDF. CDR3 nucleotides: TGCAGCGTTGAGGACAGCTCTGCGTCTCGCGGCGACTTC. The rearrangement links TRBV29-1 to TRBJ2-7, with D possibly matching TRBD1 (6 bases). The CDR3 is made up of 13 amino acids. Germline CDR1 reads SQVTM; CDR2 reads ANQGSEA.